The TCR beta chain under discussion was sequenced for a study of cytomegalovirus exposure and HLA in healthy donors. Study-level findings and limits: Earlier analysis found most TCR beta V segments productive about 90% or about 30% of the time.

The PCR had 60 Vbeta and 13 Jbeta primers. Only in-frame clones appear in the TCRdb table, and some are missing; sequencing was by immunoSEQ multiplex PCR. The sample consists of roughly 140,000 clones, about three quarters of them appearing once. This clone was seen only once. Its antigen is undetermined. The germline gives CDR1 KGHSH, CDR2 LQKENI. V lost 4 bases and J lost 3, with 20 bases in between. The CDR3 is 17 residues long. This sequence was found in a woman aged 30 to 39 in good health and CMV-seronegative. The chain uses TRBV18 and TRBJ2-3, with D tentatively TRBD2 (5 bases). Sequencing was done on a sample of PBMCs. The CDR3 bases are TGTGCCAGCTCACGCCTCGGGAACCACCATTTGACAGATACGCAGTATTTT. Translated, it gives CASSRLGNHHLTDTQYF.